The present entry profiles one T cell receptor beta chain with its context. Antigen: not known. The same CDR3 can be traced to other DNA sequences in this sample. This record belongs to a study of shared clonotypes between healthy human individuals. Study-wide results and caveats: Clonotypes shared by all four sorted-subset donors had higher generation probabilities than non-shared clonotypes. Generally, estimated richness proved larger in naive subsets than it did in memory subsets.

Libraries were prepared by immunoSEQ multiplex PCR; TCRdb keeps only in-frame clonotypes and omits some of them. The sample gives hundreds of thousands of clones, 55% to 85% of which show up once; more than 1.5% is in the top ten. The length of the CDR3 is 11 residues. Germline V gives CDR1 MDHEN, CDR2 SYDVKM. Trimming left V 10 bases short and J 0 bases short, with 7 bases between. This clonotype originated in a woman aged 30 to 39 in good health. The specimen sequenced was memory CD4+ T cells sorted from blood. The subset here: CD45RA-negative fraction. V gene TRBV28 combines with J gene TRBJ2-7; D could derive from TRBD1 or TRBD2 (5 bases each). The CDR3 reads CATGTSYEQYF. In DNA, the CDR3 is TGTGCCACCGGGACCTCCTACGAGCAGTACTTC.